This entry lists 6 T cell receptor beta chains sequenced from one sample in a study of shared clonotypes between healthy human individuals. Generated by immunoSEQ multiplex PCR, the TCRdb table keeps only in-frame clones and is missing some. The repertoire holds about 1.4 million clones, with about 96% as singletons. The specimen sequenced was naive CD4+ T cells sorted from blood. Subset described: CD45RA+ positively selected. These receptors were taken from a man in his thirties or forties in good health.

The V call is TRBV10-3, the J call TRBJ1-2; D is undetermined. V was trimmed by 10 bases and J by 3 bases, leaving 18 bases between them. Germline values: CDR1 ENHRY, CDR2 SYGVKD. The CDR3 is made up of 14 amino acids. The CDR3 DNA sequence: TGTGCCAACTCCCCGGGGAAATTGGACTATGGCTACACCTTC. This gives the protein CANSPGKLDYGYTF.

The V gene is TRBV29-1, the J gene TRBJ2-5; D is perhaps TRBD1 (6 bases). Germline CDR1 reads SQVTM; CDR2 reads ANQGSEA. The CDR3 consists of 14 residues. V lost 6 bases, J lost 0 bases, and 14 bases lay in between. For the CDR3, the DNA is TGCAGCGTCCTACGGGACACGTACCAAGAGACCCAGTACTTC. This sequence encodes CSVLRDTYQETQYF. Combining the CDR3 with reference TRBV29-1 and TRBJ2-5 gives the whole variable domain SAVISQKPSRDICQRGTSLTIQCQVDSQVTMMFWYRQQPGQSLTLIATANQGSEATYESGFVIDKFPISRPNLTFSTLTVSNMSPEDSSIYLCSVLRDTYQETQYFGPGTRLLVL.

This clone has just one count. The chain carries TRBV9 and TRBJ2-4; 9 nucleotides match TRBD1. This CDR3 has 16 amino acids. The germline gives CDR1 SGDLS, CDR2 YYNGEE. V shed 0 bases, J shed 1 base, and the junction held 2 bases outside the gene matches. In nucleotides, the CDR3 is TGTGCCAGCAGCGTAGAACAGGGGGCGGCCAAAAACATTCAGTACTTC. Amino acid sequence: CASSVEQGAAKNIQYF.

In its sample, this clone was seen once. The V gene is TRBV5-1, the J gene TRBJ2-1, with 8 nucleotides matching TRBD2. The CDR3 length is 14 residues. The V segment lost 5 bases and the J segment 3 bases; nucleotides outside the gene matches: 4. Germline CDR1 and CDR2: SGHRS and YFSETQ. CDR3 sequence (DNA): TGCGCCAGCAGACCGGGAGGGAACTACAATGAGCAGTTCTTC. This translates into CASRPGGNYNEQFF.

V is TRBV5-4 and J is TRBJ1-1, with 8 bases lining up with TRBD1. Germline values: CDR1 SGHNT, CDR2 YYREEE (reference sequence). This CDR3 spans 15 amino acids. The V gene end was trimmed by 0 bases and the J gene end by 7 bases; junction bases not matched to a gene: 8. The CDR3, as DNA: TGTGCCAGCAGCTTGGGACAGGGGAGGGCCGGTGAAGCTTTCTTT. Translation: CASSLGQGRAGEAFF.

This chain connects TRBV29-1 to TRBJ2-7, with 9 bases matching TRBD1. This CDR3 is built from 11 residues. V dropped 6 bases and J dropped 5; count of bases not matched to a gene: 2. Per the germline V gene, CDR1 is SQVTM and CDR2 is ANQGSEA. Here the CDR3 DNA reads TGCAGCGTGGACAGGGGTCACGAGCAGTACTTC. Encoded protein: CSVDRGHEQYF.